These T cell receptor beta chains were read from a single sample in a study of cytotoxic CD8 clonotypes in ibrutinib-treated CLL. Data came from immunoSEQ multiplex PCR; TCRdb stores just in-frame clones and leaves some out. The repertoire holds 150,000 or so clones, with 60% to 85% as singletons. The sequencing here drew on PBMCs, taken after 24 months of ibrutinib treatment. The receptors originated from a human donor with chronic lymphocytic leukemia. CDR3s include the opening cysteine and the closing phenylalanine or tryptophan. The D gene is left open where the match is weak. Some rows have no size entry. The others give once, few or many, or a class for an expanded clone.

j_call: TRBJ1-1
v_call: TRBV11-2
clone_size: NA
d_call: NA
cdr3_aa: CASTHRVAEAFF
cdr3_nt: TGTGCCAGCACCCACAGGGTGGCTGAAGCTTTCTTT

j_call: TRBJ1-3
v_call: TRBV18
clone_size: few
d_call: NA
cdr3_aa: CASSHDGFSGNTIYF
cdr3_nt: TGTGCCAGCTCACACGACGGGTTCTCTGGAAACACCATATATTTT

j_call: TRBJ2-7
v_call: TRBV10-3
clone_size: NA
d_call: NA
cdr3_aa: CAIRGGPYEQYF
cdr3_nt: TGTGCCATCAGGGGCGGACCTTACGAGCAGTACTTC

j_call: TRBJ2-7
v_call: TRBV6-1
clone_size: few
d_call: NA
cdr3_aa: CALGAGTSYEQYF
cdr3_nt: TGTGCCCTCGGGGCAGGGACCTCCTACGAGCAGTACTTC

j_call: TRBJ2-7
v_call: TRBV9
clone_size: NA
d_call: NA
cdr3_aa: CASTFPVFAYEQYF
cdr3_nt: TGTGCCAGCACCTTTCCAGTGTTCGCCTACGAGCAGTACTTC

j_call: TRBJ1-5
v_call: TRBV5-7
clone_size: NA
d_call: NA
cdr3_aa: CASSSRAQPQHF
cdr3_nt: TGTGCCAGCAGCTCCCGGGCCCAGCCCCAGCATTTT

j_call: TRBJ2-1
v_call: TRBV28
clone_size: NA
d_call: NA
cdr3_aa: CASSLWERHYYNEQFF
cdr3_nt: TGTGCCAGCAGTTTATGGGAGCGCCACTACTACAATGAGCAGTTCTTC

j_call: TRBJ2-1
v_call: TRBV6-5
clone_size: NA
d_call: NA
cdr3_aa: CASSYSAVYEQFF
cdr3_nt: TGTGCCAGCAGTTACTCTGCCGTGTATGAGCAGTTCTTC

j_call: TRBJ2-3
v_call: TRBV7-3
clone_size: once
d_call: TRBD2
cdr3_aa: CASSLGLAGSTDTQYF
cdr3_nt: TGTGCCAGCAGCTTGGGACTAGCGGGTAGCACAGATACGCAGTATTTT

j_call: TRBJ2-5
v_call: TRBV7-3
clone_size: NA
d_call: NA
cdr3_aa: CASSLYPQETQYF
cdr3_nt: TGTGCCAGCAGCTTATACCCTCAAGAGACCCAGTACTTC

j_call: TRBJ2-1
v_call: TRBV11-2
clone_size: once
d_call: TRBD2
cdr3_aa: CASSLMSLAGRDEQFF
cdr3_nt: TGTGCCAGCAGCTTAATGAGCCTAGCGGGAAGGGATGAGCAGTTCTTC

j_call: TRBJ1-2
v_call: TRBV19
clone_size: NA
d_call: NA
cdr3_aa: CASSIDLRALYGYTF
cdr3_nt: TGTGCCAGTAGTATAGATCTCCGAGCTCTATATGGCTACACCTTC

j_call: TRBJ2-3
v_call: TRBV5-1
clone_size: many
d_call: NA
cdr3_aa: CASSLGRTDTQYF
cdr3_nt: TGCGCCAGCAGCTTGGGGCGCACAGATACGCAGTATTTT

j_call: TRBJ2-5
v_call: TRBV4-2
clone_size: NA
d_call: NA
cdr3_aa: CASSQETFGETQYF
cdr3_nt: TGTGCCAGCAGCCAAGAGACGTTCGGGGAGACCCAGTACTTC

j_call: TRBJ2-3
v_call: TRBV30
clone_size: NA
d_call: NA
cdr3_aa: CAWSLWGGWATDTQYF
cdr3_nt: TGTGCCTGGAGTTTGTGGGGTGGATGGGCCACAGATACGCAGTATTTT

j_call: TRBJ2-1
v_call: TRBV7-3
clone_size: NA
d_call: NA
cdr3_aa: CASSPGRAREQFF
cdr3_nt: TGTGCCAGCAGCCCCGGGAGAGCAAGAGAGCAGTTCTTC

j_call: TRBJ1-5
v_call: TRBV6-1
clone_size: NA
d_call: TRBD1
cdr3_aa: CASRGQGRHQPQHF
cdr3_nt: TGTGCCAGCCGTGGACAGGGGCGGCATCAGCCCCAGCATTTT

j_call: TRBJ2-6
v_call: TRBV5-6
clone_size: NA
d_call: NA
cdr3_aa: CASSSYRYSSGANVLTF
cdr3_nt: TGTGCCAGCAGCTCGTACAGGTATAGCTCTGGGGCCAACGTCCTGACTTTC

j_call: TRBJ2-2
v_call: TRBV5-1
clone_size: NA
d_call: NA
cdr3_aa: CASSLAGVSGELFF
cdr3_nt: TGCGCCAGCAGCTTGGCCGGTGTCTCCGGGGAGCTGTTTTTT

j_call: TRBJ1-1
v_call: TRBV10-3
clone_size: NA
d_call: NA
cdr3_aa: CASSYPGVNTEAFF
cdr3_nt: TGTGCCAGCAGTTATCCAGGGGTGAACACTGAAGCTTTCTTT

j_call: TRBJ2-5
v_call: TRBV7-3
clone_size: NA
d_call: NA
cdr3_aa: CASSSAGSGQGETQYF
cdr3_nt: TGTGCCAGCAGCTCGGCGGGCAGCGGTCAGGGAGAGACCCAGTACTTC

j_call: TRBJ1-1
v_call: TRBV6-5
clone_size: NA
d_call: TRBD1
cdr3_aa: CASTPWGQGVSEAFF
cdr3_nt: TGTGCCAGCACCCCGTGGGGACAGGGGGTCTCTGAAGCTTTCTTT

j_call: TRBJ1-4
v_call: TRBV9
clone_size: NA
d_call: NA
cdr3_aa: CASSVGQGPEKLFF
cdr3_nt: TGTGCCAGCAGCGTAGGCCAGGGCCCTGAAAAACTGTTTTTT

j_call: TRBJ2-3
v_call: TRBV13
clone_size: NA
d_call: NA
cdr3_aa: CASSLGGGGRYTQYF
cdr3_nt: TGTGCCAGCAGCTTAGGAGGAGGGGGGAGGTATACGCAGTATTTT

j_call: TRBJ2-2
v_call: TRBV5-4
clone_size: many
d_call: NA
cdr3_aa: CASSQGWGMTGELFF
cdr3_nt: TGTGCCAGCAGCCAGGGGTGGGGGATGACCGGGGAGCTGTTTTTT

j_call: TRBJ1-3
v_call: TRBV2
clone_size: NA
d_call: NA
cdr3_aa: CASSESQSGNTIYF
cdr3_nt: TGTGCCAGCAGTGAGAGCCAGTCTGGAAACACCATATATTTT

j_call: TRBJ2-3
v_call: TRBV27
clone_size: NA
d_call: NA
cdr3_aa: CASSGRQPSTDTQYF
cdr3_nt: TGTGCCAGCAGTGGACGACAGCCTAGCACAGATACGCAGTATTTT

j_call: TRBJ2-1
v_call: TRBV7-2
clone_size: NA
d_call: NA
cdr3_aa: CASSPPGLPGGEQFF
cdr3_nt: TGTGCCAGCAGCCCACCCGGACTACCTGGGGGTGAGCAGTTCTTC

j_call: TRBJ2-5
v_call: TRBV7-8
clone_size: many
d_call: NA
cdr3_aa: CASSLGWAEGQETQYF
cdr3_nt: TGTGCCAGCAGCTTGGGGTGGGCGGAGGGACAAGAGACCCAGTACTTC

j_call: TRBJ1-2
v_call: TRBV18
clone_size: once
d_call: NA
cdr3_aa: CASSPGEGLRGYTF
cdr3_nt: TGTGCCAGCTCACCGGGGGAGGGCCTGCGAGGCTACACCTTC

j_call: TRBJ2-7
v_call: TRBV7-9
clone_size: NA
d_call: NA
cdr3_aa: CASDTSGGGEQYF
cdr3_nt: TGTGCCTCCGACACTAGTGGAGGTGGCGAGCAGTACTTC

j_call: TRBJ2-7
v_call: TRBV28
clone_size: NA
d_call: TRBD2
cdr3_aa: CASSPSGGPSYEQYF
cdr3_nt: TGTGCCAGCAGCCCTAGCGGGGGGCCCTCCTACGAGCAGTACTTC

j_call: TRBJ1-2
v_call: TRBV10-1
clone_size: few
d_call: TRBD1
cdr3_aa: CASRDNSDRVPRGYTF
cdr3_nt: TGCGCCAGCAGAGACAACTCCGACAGGGTCCCTCGAGGCTACACCTTC

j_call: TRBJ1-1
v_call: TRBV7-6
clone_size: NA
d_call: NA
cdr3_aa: CASSFGRNTEAFF
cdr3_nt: TGTGCCAGCAGCTTTGGCAGGAACACTGAAGCTTTCTTT

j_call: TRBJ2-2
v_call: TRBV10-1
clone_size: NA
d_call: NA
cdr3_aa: CASSEGPPIGSSQTGELFF
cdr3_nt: TGCGCCAGCAGTGAGGGACCCCCCATAGGCTCTTCCCAGACCGGGGAGCTGTTTTTT

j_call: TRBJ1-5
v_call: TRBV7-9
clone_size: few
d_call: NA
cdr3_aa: CASSLDQGSQHF
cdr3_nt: TGTGCCAGCAGCTTAGATCAGGGCTCCCAGCATTTT

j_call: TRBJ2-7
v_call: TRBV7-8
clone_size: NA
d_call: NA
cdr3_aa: CASSSLPYEQYF
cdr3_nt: TGTGCCAGCAGCTCCCTCCCCTACGAGCAGTACTTC

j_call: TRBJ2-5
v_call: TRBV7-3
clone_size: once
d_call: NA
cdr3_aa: CASSLTHGETQYF
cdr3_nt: TGTGCCAGCAGCTTAACCCATGGGGAGACCCAGTACTTC

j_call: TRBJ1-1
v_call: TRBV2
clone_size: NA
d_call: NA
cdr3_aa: CASLQEANTEAFF
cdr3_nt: TGTGCCAGTCTACAGGAGGCTAACACTGAAGCTTTCTTT

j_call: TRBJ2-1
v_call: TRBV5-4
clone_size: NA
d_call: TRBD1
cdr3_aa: CASSPPGDRVNNEQFF
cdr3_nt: TGTGCCAGCAGCCCCCCAGGGGACAGGGTAAACAATGAGCAGTTCTTC

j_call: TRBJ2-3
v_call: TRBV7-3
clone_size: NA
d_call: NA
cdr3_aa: CASSPRTASTDTQYF
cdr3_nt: TGTGCCAGCAGCCCCCGGACAGCTAGCACAGATACGCAGTATTTT

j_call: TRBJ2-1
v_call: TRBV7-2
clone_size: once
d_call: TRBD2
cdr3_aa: CASSLRGFRSGGEQFF
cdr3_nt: TGTGCCAGCAGCTTAAGGGGCTTTCGGAGCGGGGGCGAGCAGTTCTTC

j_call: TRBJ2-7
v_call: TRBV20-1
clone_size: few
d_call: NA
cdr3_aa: CSARGPGEQYF
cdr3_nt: TGCAGTGCTAGGGGCCCGGGCGAGCAGTACTTC

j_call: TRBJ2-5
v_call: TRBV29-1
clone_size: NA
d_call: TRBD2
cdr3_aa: CSVARTSGGETQYF
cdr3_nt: TGCAGCGTGGCCCGGACTAGCGGTGGGGAGACCCAGTACTTC

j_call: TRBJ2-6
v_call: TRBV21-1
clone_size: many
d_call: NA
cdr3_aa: CASSAGDSGANVLTF
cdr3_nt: TGTGCCAGCTCCGCGGGGGACTCTGGGGCCAACGTCCTGACTTTC